This T cell receptor (beta chain) originates from a study of CD8+ T cells in alopecia areata. Overall study: Tofacitinib was given for 6 to 18 months, then stopped for 6 months. Study-wide findings and caveats: Under tofacitinib, numerous expanded lesional clonotypes remained detectable in scalp and blood. Tofacitinib delivered significant drops in scalp clonality and in expanded CD8+ clones among the top 100.

This clone was seen a handful of times. Its matching antigen is unknown. Additional DNA sequences in this sample encode the identical CDR3. The germline V gene has CDR1 KGHSY and CDR2 FQNENV. This CDR3 has 14 amino acids. Trimming took 0 bases from V and 0 from J, leaving 6 bases between them. Regarding treatment: oral pan-JAK inhibitor, 5-10 mg twice daily. Reverse transcription of extracted RNA yielded cDNA, which provided the sequencing template. Measured with immunoSEQ multiplex PCR; TCRdb has only the in-frame clones, and not every one. Of some 180,000 clones listed, roughly 50% were seen once; the top ten hold more than 10%.

The clonotype originates from a human donor with alopecia areata. The chain uses TRBV16 and TRBJ2-7; D remains ambiguous. This specimen consisted of CD8+ T cells sorted from blood, obtained at week 24, from a patient treated with tofacitinib. This CDR3 is CASSQSGSSYEQYF. CDR3 in DNA: TGTGCCAGCAGCCAATCGGGCAGCTCCTACGAGCAGTACTTC.